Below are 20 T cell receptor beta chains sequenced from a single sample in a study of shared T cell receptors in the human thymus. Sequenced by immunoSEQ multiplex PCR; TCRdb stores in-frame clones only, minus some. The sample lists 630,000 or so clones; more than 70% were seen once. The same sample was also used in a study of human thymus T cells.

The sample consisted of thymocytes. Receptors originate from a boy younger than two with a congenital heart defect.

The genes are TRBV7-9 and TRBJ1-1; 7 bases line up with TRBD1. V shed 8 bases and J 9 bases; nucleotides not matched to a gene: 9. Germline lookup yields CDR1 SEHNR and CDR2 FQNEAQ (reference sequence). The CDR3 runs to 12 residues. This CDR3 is CASGPRDRKAFF. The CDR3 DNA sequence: TGTGCCAGCGGGCCTAGGGACAGAAAAGCTTTCTTT.

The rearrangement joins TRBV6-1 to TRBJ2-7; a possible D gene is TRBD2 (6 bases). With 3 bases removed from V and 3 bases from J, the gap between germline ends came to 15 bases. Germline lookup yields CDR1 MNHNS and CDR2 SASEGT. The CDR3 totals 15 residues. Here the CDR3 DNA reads TGTGCCAGCAGTGACTGGGGCGGGGACGGCTACGAGCAGTACTTC. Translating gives CASSDWGGDGYEQYF.

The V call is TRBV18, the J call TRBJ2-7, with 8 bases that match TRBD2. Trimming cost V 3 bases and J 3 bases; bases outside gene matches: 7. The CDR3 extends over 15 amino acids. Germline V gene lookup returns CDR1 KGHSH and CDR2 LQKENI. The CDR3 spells CASSPPGGRIYEQYF. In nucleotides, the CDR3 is TGTGCCAGCTCACCGCCCGGCGGGAGGATCTACGAGCAGTACTTC.

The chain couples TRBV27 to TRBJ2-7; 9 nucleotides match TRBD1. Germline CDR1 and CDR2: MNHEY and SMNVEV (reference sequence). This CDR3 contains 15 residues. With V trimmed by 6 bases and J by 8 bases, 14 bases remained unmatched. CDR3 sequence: CASRLGGQGRYQQYF. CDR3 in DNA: TGTGCCAGCAGATTAGGGGGACAGGGACGTTACCAGCAGTACTTC.

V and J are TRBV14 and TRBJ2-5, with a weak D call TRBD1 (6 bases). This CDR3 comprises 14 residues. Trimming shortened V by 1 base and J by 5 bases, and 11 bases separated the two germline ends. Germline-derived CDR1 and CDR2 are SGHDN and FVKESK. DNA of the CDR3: TGTGCCAGCAGCCAAGGCAGGGGTTGGGAGACCCAGTACTTC. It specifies CASSQGRGWETQYF. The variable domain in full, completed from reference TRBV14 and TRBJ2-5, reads EAGVTQFPSHSVIEKGQTVTLRCDPISGHDNLYWYRRVMGKEIKFLLHFVKESKQDESGMPNNRFLAERTGGTYSTLKVQPAELEDSGVYFCASSQGRGWETQYFGPGTRLLVL.

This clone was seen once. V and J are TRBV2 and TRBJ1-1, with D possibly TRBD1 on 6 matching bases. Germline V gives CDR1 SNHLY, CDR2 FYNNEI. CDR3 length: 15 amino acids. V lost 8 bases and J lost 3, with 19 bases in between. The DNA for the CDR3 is TGTGCCAGCCCTCCTCCCGGGGGGCGAGACACTGAAGCTTTCTTT. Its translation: CASPPPGGRDTEAFF.

CDR3 loop: CASRYGTSGTYQETQYF. CDR3 DNA sequence: TGTGCCAGCAGATACGGGACTAGCGGGACGTACCAAGAGACCCAGTACTTC. The V call is TRBV5-4, the J call TRBJ2-5; 13 nucleotides line up with TRBD2. The junction had 7 bases not matched to a gene; V was cut back by 5 bases and J by 0 bases. Germline V lookup: CDR1 SGHNT, CDR2 YYREEE (reference sequence). CDR3 size: 17 residues. The full variable domain, its missing parts supplied by reference TRBV5-4 and TRBJ2-5, is ETGVTQSPTHLIKTRGQQVTLRCSSQSGHNTVSWYQQALGQGPQFIFQYYREEENGRGNFPPRFSGLQFPNYSSELNVNALELDDSALYLCASRYGTSGTYQETQYFGPGTRLLVL.

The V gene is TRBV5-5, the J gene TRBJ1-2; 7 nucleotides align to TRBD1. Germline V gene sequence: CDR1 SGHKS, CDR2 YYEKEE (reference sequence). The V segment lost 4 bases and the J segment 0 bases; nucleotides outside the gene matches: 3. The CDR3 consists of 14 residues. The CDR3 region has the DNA TGTGCCAGCAGCGGGACAGCTTCTAACTATGGCTACACCTTC. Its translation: CASSGTASNYGYTF.

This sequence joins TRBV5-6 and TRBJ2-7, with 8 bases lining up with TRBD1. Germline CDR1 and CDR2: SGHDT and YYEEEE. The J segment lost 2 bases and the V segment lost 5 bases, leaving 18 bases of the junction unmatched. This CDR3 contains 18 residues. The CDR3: CASSTGQGVSFRAYEQYF. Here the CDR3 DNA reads TGTGCCAGCAGTACAGGACAGGGAGTCTCCTTCAGGGCCTACGAGCAGTACTTC.

CDR3 DNA: TGTGCCAGCAGGCGAATTGGAAACACCATATATTTT. Its translation: CASRRIGNTIYF. The rearrangement uses TRBV11-2 and TRBJ1-3, with D uncertain. Trimming left V 6 bases short and J 3 bases short, with 6 bases between. The CDR3 is 12 residues long. Germline V gives CDR1 SGHAT, CDR2 FQNNGV.

The CDR3 protein is CASSRCPGLGSYEQYF. Written as DNA, the CDR3 is TGCGCCAGCAGCCGATGTCCGGGACTAGGATCCTACGAGCAGTACTTC. The chain recombines TRBV5-1 with TRBJ2-7; TRBD2 aligns across 8 bases. CDR1 is SGHRS and CDR2 is YFSETQ in the germline V gene. Trimming removed 4 bases from V and 1 base from J; junction bases left unmatched: 10. The CDR3 length is 16 residues.

The CDR3 nucleotides read TGTGCCATCTCCCCGAGAGGGCGGGGACGATACAATGAGCAGTTCTTC. Amino acids: CAISPRGRGRYNEQFF. This chain uses TRBV11-3 with TRBJ2-1, with TRBD2 as a possible D gene (6 bases). Trimming took 10 bases from V and 4 from J, leaving 23 bases between them. The CDR3 is 16 amino acids. In germline, CDR1 is SGHNT, CDR2 YENEEA.

CDR3 region: CASSLERAPTDTQYF. CDR3 coding DNA: TGTGCCAGCAGCTTAGAGAGGGCGCCCACAGATACGCAGTATTTT. The rearrangement joins TRBV7-2 to TRBJ2-3; D might be TRBD2 (5 bases). Germline V gives CDR1 SGHTA, CDR2 FQGNSA. Trimming took 1 base from V and 2 from J, leaving 10 bases between them. The CDR3 runs 15 residues. The complete variable domain, with remaining parts taken from reference TRBV7-2 and TRBJ2-3, reads GAGVSQSPSNKVTEKGKDVELRCDPISGHTALYWYRQSLGQGLEFLIYFQGNSAPDKSGLPSDRFSAERTGGSVSTLTIQRTQQEDSAVYLCASSLERAPTDTQYFGPGTRLTVL.

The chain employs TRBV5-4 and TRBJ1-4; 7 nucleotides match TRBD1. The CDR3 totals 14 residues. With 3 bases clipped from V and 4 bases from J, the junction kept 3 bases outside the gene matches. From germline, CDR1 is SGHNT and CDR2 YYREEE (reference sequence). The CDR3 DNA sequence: TGTGCCAGCAGCTCCGGGACAGATAATGAAAAACTGTTTTTT. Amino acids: CASSSGTDNEKLFF.

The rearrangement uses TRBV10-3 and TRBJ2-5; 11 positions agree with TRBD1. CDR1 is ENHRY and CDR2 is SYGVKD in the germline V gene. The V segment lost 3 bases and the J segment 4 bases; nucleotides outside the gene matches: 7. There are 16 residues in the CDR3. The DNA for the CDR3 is TGTGCCATCAGTGATCGGACAGGGGGCGGGCCAGAGACCCAGTACTTC. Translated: CAISDRTGGGPETQYF.

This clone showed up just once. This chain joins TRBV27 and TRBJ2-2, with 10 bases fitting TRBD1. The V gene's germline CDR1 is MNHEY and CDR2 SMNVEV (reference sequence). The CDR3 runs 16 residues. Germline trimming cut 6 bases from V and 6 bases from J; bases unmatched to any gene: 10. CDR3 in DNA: TGTGCCAGCAGCCAAAGACAGGGGGCTTTTTCCGGGGAGCTGTTTTTT. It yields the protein CASSQRQGAFSGELFF.

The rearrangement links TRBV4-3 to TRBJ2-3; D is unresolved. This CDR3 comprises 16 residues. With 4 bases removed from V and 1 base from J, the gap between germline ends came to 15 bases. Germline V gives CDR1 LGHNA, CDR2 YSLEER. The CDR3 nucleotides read TGCGCCAGCAGCCCTTATACAATACCTGGCACAGATACGCAGTATTTT. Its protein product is CASSPYTIPGTDTQYF.

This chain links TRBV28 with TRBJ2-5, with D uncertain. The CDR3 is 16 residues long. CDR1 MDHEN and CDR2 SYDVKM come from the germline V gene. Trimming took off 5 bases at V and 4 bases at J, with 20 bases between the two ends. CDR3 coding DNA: TGTGCCAGCAGTCCTCCGGAGTTTGATTCGATAGAGACCCAGTACTTC. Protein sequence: CASSPPEFDSIETQYF.

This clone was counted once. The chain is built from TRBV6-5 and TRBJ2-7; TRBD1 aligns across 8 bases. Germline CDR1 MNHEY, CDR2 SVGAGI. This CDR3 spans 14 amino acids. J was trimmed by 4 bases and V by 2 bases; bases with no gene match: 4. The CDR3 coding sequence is TGTGCCAGCAGTTACGGGCAGGGGGCGTACGAGCAGTACTTC. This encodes CASSYGQGAYEQYF.

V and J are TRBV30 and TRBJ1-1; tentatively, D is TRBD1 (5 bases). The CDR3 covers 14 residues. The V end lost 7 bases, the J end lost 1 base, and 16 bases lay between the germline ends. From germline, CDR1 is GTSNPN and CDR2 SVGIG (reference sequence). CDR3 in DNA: TGTGCCTCCCGGCGGGGGGTCAAGAACACTGAAGCTTTCTTT. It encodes CASRRGVKNTEAFF.